This T cell receptor beta chain originates from a study of CD4 T cells in relation to SARS-CoV-2 and coronaviruses. Trimming removed 7 bases at V and 4 bases at J, with 13 bases between. The germline V gene encodes CDR1 SNHLY and CDR2 FYNNEI. CDR3 size: 14 residues. CD4+ T cells from unexposed donors were obtained before the COVID-19 pandemic (2011-2018). The cells were cultured for 9 to 11 days before CD4+ T cells were isolated. The method was immunoSEQ multiplex PCR; TCRdb's version includes in-frame clones alone and lacks a portion of them. The sample has tens of thousands of clones; less than 85% are singletons. A remark on this clone: Its specificity is not known.

The chain employs TRBV2 and TRBJ2-2; D perhaps matches TRBD2 (6 bases). This TCR was sampled from a human donor in good health. The source material was CD4+ T cells from PBMCs, cultured in vitro. CDR3 loop: CASKSPGGTGELFF. CDR3 coding DNA: TGTGCCAGCAAAAGTCCCGGGGGCACCGGGGAGCTGTTTTTT.